This TCR beta chain appears in the sequencing data of a study of T-cell memory formation after mild COVID-19. About the study: For the most part, TCR clusters were specific to one donor. Findings and caveats of the study: The main location of contracting CD4+ clones was CM and EM, and that of contracting CD8+ clones was EMRA.

V trimming: 4 bases; J trimming: 5 bases; junction bases outside the gene matches: 7. The CDR3 totals 15 residues. Germline V gene sequence: CDR1 MNHNY, CDR2 SVGAGI (reference sequence). TCR alpha and TCR beta cDNA libraries carrying sample barcodes and UMIs came from 5'RACE with constant-segment primers. A single record per CDR3 protein comes from TCRdb applying MiXCR to the 5' RACE reads. The sample has 140,000 to 150,000 distinct CDR3 sequences; 15% to 20% are singletons. This clonotype was picked up a small number of times. The antigen is not known. The rearrangement joins TRBV6-6 to TRBJ2-3, with 9 positions matching TRBD1. The TCR sequence derives from an adult woman who had mild COVID-19 (a few samples of this study predate the infection). Cell type and time point are not known. Specimen: PBMCs or a T cell subset sorted from them (not recorded which). The CDR3: CASSSLGTGKDTQYF. CDR3 coding DNA: TGTGCCAGCAGTTCCCTCGGGACAGGGAAAGATACGCAGTATTTT.